Detailed here is one TCR beta chain. Its antigen has not been determined. No much larger clonotype is one base removed from it; base qualities were not supplied. The cohort consisted of approximately 690 healthy bone marrow donors. At the time of sampling, every cohort member was nominally healthy, though immune exposures that went unrecorded were likely present. The donor was CMV seronegative and belonged to the group of around 400 seronegative cohort members. A peripheral blood sample was provided by each donor, and peripheral blood mononuclear cells were used for TCR beta sequencing. Genomic DNA extraction from the blood cell samples was performed with the Qiagen DNeasy Blood Extraction Kit. The source of the sample is a study of cytomegalovirus exposure and HLA in healthy donors (dated by TCRdb to 2017 to 2019). Context from the whole study: An earlier analysis of 550 to 700 of the donors reported 250 to 350 Gb of sequence data and 120 million or so unique TCR beta sequences from roughly 200 million T cells. An early release covering over 500 HLA-typed donors comprised approximately 290 gigabases of sequencing data and about 90 million unique TCR sequences. Of the 350 to 400 genotyped donors, approximately 82% fell in the genetic ancestry cluster associated with self-reported Caucasian donors. The study aimed to test whether cataloging public T cell receptors could reveal signatures of past pathogen exposure. The study profiled the T cell repertoires of more than 500 subjects by immunosequencing and related them to cytomegalovirus serostatus. Besides the first cohort of 666 subjects, a separate validation cohort made up of about 120 different subjects was used. High-throughput TCR immunosequencing, statistical association of individual TCRs with disease status, and machine learning were combined to predict cytomegalovirus infection status. To study patterns of TCR occurrence, a later analysis re-analyzed previously published TCR beta repertoires from 650 to 750 donors and added high-resolution HLA genotyping. Rather than drawing on any new phenotypic data, the later analysis identified candidate immune exposures from TCR beta sequences and the way those sequences occurred across donors. To decide whether each TCR beta V gene segment behaved as functional or pseudogenic, an earlier analysis of some 580 of the donors relied on high-throughput TCR beta sequencing. Donor age, sex, ethnicity and CMV serostatus were collected together with the repertoire data. A later genetic analysis took genome-wide SNP genotypes for about 55% of the 666 donors and used that subset as a discovery cohort. All discovery cohort repertoires had been generated on a single sequencing platform. HLA typing covered class I and class II loci at four-digit resolution. The number of donors typed differed by locus, with about 629-630 for A, B, C, DRB1 and DQB1, about 500 for DQA1, over 600 for DPA1, and approximately 470 for DPB1. A handful of DR-DQ haplotypes were handled as single units for association and clustering because linkage in the cohort was strong. Among roughly 400 genotyped donors of the cohort, an average of about 220,000 unique TCR beta nucleotide sequences was sequenced per donor, of which roughly 17% were non-productive. Points the paper makes about the study in general: According to a later analysis, TCR association rates differed among HLA loci, with DRB1 alleles showing the most associated TCRs and HLA-C alleles showing the fewest. Some IMGT-functional V segments, including TRBV6-2 and TRBV6-3, could not be distinguished by the 87-base-pair reads and were therefore excluded. Sequencing depth was assumed to be roughly uniform across donors in the presence/absence analyses, though that assumption may not hold. Across donors, most TCR sequences were observed very rarely, whereas some public TCRs were present in many individuals. In the study, approximately 150 TCR beta chains were listed as associated with cytomegalovirus. The sequencing pipeline was judged likely to have produced a cluster of highly shared sequence variants as a technical artifact. In a later genetic analysis, fewer N-insertions in productive TCRs were reported among donors in an Asian-associated ancestry cluster than the approximately 670-donor mean. In a later genetic analysis, a missense DCLRE1C variant was associated with V-gene and J-gene trimming of TCR beta chains, and the association was replicated in an independent cohort. An earlier analysis of approximately 600 of the donors showed that most TCR beta V segments appeared in productive rearrangements either about 90% or about 30% of the time, which broadly matched IMGT annotations. A later analysis found that HLA-associated TCR beta chains were more clonally expanded and had lower generation probabilities than equally common non-associated chains. The classifier was reported to diagnose cytomegalovirus status with high specificity and sensitivity in both the original and validation cohorts. Most CMV-associated TCR beta chains appeared to be HLA-restricted in a later analysis, and the HLA associations seemed to be driven largely by CMV exposure. Because counts were too low, some 16 rarely observed V segments, including chromosome 9 orphons, were excluded from the earlier analysis of some 540 of the donors. In this cohort, only TCR beta chains were sequenced, and detectable features were limited by the absence of alpha or paired-chain data. Linkage disequilibrium might explain the correlated functional status among segregating V segments, but an unknown experimental factor could not be ruled out. Because HLA typing was missing for some donors at each locus, association tests included only the typed subset. In a later analysis, several top co-occurrence clusters were reported to appear linked to parvovirus B19, influenza, CMV and Epstein-Barr virus. The authors suggested that the approach could potentially be extended to other disease states and immunological phenotypes. A later analysis associated approximately 17,000 TCR beta sequences with specific HLA alleles at a false discovery rate of 0.05. Assigning TCR associations to individual alleles was difficult when HLA alleles, especially DR and DQ, strongly co-occurred. For the cohort, immune exposure information was limited to CMV serostatus. A further reported finding was that TCR beta sequences accurately predicted the HLA-A and HLA-B alleles for most subjects in the first cohort. A few of the identified cytomegalovirus-associated TCR beta chains were confirmed in vitro to be specific for cytomegalovirus antigens.

A distance of 23 bases separates the germline ends of V and J, which lose 7 bases and 10 bases respectively. Counted from cysteine to phenylalanine, this CDR3 has 14 amino acids. Only CDR3 DNA remains: 42 bases, in frame from the first base. The germline V gene encodes CDR1 SNHLY and CDR2 FYNNEI. Library preparation was by the immunoSEQ multiplex PCR assay. For the multiplex PCR, a mixture combining 60 forward primers for TCR Vbeta segments and 13 reverse primers for TCR Jbeta segments was used. Amplification of the CDR3 region of rearranged TCR beta genes was performed with a multiplex PCR assay on genomic DNA. The amplified TCR beta libraries were sequenced on the Illumina HiSeq System as 87-base-pair reads. The authors processed their data as follows. Across the 670 or so repertoires, a later analysis counted tens of millions of unique TCR beta chains, 9.5 million to 12 million of which were shared by at least two donors. A nearest-neighbor algorithm error-corrected the raw reads and collapsed the reads into unique sequences, merging closely related sequences to remove PCR and sequencing errors. CDR3 sequences were aligned to IMGT reference sequences to assign V, D and J gene segments. For a sequence to be retained, a match of at least six nucleotides was required to both a V gene segment and a J gene segment. Rearrangements were called productive when the CDR3 lacked stop codons and stayed in frame with V and J; all others were non-productive. Following IMGT convention, CDR3 was defined as the stretch from the second conserved V-encoded cysteine to the conserved J-encoded phenylalanine. Sequences without an unambiguous match to a single V gene segment were excluded from the earlier analysis of 587 of the donors. In an earlier analysis of approximately 590 of the donors, V segments were called functional above 56.7% productive rearrangements and were called segregating when the between-donor standard deviation exceeded 5%. A statistical classification framework was built for diagnosing cytomegalovirus status from the catalog of TCR beta chain sequences. A later analysis assigned V and J genes by comparing TCR nucleotide sequences with IMGT/GENE-DB human TR gene sequences. A later analysis assigned CDR3 sequences and most-parsimonious VDJ recombination scenarios with the TCRdist pipeline. In a later analysis, each TCR beta chain was defined by its CDR3 amino acid sequence together with its V-gene family, and reads without a unique V-gene family were excluded. To address suspected cross-contamination and a sequencing artifact, a later analysis removed around 590 highly shared, low-generation-probability nucleotide sequences. In a later analysis, a clonal expansion index was calculated for each public chain from normalized within-repertoire ranks of inferred template counts. A later analysis computed generation probabilities with a VDJ recombination model fitted to out-of-frame rearrangements, and checked the results against IGoR. In a later analysis, TCR-TCR, TCR-HLA and TCR-CMV co-occurrence was scored with hypergeometric tests, and a repertoire-size bias correction was applied to TCR pairs. In a later analysis, false discovery rates were estimated by permuting HLA or CMV assignments 20 times. In a later analysis, co-occurring TCRs were grouped with DBSCAN, and TCRdist sequence similarity was added when clustering was performed within HLA-allele-positive subsets. Repertoires with fewer than 30,000 or more than 120,000 public chains, plus five repertoires with anomalous nucleotide sharing, were excluded from co-occurrence clustering. TCRdb provides this immuneACCESS table in a form limited to in-frame rearrangements. Some clones are lacking; in checked studies, under half of them reflect an unresolved V gene, and why the rest are absent is not known. V and J calls and clone size are copied from that table; D and trimming were computed from the DNA. This sample is represented by 220,000 or so clones; under 80% of them were singletons. The ten biggest clones cover 1.8% of the sample.

The sequenced material came from PBMCs. The sequence came from a woman aged 25-40 years in good health and CMV-seronegative. Recombination joined TRBV2 with TRBJ2-7; D gene: possibly TRBD2, on 6 matching bases. The CDR3 region reads CASTKDPGVQSQYF. The nucleotide sequence reads TGTGCCAGCACCAAGGATCCGGGGGTGCAGTCACAGTACTTC.